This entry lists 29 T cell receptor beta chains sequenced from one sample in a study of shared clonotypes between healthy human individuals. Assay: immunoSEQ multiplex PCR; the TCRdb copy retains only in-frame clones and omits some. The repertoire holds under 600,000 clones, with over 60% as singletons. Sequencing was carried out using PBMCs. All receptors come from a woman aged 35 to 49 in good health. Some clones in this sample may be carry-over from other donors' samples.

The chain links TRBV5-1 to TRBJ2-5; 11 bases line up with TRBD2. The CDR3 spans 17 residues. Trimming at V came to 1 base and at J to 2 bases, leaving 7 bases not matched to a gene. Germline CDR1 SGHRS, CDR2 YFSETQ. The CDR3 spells CASSLPSGRPLQETQYF. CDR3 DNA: TGCGCCAGCAGCTTGCCTAGCGGGAGGCCTTTACAAGAGACCCAGTACTTC.

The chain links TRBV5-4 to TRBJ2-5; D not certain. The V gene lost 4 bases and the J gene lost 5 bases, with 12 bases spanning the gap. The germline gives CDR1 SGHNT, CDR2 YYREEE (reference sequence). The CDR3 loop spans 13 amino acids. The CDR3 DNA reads TGTGCCAGCAGCAGCCCAAGTGGGGAGACCCAGTACTTC. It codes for CASSSPSGETQYF.

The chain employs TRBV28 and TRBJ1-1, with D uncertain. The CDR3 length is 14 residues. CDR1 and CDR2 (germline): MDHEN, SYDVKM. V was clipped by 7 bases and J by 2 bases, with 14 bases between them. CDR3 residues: CASNKDLYNTEAFF. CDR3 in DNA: TGTGCCAGCAATAAGGATTTGTATAACACTGAAGCTTTCTTT.

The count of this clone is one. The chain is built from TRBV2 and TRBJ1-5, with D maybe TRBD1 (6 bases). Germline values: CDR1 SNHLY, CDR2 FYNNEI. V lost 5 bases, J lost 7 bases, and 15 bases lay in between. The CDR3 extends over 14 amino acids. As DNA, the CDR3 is TGTGCCAGCAGTCCAGCAGGGGTATGGCAGCCCCAGCATTTT. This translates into CASSPAGVWQPQHF.

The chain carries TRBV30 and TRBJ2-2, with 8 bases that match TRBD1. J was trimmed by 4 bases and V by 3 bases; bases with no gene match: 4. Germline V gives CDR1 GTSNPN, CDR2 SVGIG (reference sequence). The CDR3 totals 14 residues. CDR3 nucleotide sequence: TGTGCCTGGAGGAACACAGGGGGCACCGGGGAGCTGTTTTTT. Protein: CAWRNTGGTGELFF.

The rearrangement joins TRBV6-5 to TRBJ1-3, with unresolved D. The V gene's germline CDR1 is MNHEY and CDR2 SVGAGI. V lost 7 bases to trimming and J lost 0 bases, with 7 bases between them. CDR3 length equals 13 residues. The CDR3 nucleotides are TGTGCCAGCATTCCCTCCTCTGGAAACACCATATATTTT. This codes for CASIPSSGNTIYF.

CDR3 residues: CASSQGTSALYNEQFF. The DNA for the CDR3 is TGCGCCAGCAGCCAGGGTACTAGCGCCCTCTACAATGAGCAGTTCTTC. This chain links TRBV4-3 with TRBJ2-1; TRBD2 agrees at 7 bases. Germline V gene sequence: CDR1 LGHNA, CDR2 YSLEER. V shed 3 bases and J 3 bases; nucleotides not matched to a gene: 8. The CDR3 is 16 amino acids.

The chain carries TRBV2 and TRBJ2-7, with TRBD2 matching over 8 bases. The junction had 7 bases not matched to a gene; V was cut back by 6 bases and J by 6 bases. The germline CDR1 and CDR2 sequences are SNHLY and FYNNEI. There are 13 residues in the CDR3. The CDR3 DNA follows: TGTGCCAGCAGCCTGGAAACTAGCGGCGAGCAGTACTTC. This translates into CASSLETSGEQYF.

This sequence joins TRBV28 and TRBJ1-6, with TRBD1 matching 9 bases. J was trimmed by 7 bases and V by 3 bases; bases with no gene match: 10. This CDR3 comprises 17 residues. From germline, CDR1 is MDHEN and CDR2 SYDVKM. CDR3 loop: CASSLSEPGQGNSPLHF. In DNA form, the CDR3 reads TGTGCCAGCAGTTTGTCGGAGCCGGGACAGGGAAATTCACCCCTCCACTTT. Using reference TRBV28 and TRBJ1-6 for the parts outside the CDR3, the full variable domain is DVKVTQSSRYLVKRTGEKVFLECVQDMDHENMFWYRQDPGLGLRLIYFSYDVKMKEKGDIPEGYSVSREKKERFSLILESASTNQTSMYLCASSLSEPGQGNSPLHFGNGTRLTVT.

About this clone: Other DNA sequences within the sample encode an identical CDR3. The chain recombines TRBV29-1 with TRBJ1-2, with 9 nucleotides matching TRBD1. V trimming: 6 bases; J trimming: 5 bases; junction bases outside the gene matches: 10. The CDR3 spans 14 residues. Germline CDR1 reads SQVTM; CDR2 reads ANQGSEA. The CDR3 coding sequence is TGCAGCGTGAAGTCTGTGGGACAGGGATATGGCTACACCTTC. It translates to CSVKSVGQGYGYTF. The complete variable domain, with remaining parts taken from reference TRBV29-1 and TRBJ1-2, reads SAVISQKPSRDICQRGTSLTIQCQVDSQVTMMFWYRQQPGQSLTLIATANQGSEATYESGFVIDKFPISRPNLTFSTLTVSNMSPEDSSIYLCSVKSVGQGYGYTFGSGTRLTVV.

As DNA, the CDR3 is TGTGCCAGCAGCCCCCAAGCGGGCTCCTACGAGCAGTACTTC. As protein: CASSPQAGSYEQYF. This sequence joins TRBV7-9 and TRBJ2-7; D is possibly TRBD2 (6 bases). This CDR3 comprises 14 residues. The V end was cut by 5 bases, the J end by 0 bases, with 11 bases between. Per the germline V gene, CDR1 is SEHNR and CDR2 is FQNEAQ (reference sequence).

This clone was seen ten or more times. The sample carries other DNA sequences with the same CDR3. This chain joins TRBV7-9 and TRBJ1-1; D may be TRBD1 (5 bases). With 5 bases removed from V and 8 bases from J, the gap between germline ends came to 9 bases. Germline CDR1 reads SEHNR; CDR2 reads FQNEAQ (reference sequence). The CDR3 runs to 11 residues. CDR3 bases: TGTGCCAGCAGCCGACAGTTCGAAGCTTTCTTT. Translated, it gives CASSRQFEAFF.

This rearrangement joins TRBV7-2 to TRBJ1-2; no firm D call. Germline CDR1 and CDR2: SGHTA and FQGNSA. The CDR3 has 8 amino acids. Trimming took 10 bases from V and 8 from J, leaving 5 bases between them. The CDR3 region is CAISGYTF. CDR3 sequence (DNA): TGTGCCATCTCGGGCTACACCTTC.

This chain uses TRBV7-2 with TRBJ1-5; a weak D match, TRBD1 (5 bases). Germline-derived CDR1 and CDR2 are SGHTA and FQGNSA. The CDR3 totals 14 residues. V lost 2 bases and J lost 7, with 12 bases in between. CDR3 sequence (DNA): TGTGCCAGCAGCTTATCCAGGGATTGGCAGCCCCAGCATTTT. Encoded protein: CASSLSRDWQPQHF.

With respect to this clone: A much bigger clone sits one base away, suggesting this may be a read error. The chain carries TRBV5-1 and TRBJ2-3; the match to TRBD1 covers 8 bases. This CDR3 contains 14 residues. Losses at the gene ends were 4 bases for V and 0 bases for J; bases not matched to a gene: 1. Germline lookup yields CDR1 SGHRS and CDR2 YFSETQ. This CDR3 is CASSRDRSTDTQYF. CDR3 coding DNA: TGCGCCAGCAGCCGGGACAGGAGCACAGATACGCAGTATTTT.

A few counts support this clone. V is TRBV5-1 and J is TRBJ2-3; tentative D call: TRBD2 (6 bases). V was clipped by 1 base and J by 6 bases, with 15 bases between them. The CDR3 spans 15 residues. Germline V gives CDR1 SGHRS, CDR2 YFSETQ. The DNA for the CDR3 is TGCGCCAGCAGCTTGTGGGTTAGCGGAGTGGATACGCAGTATTTT. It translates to CASSLWVSGVDTQYF.

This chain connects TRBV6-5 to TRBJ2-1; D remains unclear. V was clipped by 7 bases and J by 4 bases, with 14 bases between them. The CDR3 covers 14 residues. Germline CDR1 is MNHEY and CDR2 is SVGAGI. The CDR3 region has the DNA TGTGCCAGCACCCCAGACCCATTATACAATGAGCAGTTCTTC. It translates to CASTPDPLYNEQFF.

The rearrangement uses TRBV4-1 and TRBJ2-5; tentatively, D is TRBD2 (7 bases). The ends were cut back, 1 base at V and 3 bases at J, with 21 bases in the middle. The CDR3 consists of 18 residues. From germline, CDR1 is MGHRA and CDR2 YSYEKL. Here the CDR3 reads CASSQVESAGAPKETQYF. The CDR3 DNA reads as TGCGCCAGCAGCCAAGTTGAAAGCGCGGGGGCCCCAAAAGAGACCCAGTACTTC.

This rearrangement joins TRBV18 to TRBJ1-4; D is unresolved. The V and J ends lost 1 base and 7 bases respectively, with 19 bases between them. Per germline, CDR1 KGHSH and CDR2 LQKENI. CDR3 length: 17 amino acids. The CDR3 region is CASSPRSPTAVGEKLFF. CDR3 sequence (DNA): TGTGCCAGCTCACCACGGTCCCCTACAGCGGTGGGTGAAAAACTGTTTTTT.

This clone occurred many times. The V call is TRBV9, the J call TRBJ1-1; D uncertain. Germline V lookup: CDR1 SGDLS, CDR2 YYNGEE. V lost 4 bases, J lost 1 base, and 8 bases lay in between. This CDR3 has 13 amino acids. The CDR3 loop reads CASSSRRNTEAFF. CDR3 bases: TGTGCCAGCAGCTCACGACGGAACACTGAAGCTTTCTTT.

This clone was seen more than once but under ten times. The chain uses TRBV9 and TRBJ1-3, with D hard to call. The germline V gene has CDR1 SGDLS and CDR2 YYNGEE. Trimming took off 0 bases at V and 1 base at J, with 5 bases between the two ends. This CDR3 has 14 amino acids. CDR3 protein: CASSVVESGNTIYF. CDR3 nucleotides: TGTGCCAGCAGCGTAGTTGAGTCTGGAAACACCATATATTTT.

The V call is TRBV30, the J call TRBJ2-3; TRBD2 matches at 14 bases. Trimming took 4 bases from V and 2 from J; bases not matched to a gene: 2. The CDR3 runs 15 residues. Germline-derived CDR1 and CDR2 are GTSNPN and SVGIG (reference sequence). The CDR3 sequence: CAWMGLAGVTDTQYF. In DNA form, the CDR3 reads TGTGCCTGGATGGGACTAGCGGGAGTCACAGATACGCAGTATTTT. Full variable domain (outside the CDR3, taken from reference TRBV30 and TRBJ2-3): SQTIHQWPATLVQPVGSPLSLECTVEGTSNPNLYWYRQAAGRGLQLLFYSVGIGQISSEVPQNLSASRPQDRQFILSSKKLLLSDSGFYLCAWMGLAGVTDTQYFGPGTRLTVL.

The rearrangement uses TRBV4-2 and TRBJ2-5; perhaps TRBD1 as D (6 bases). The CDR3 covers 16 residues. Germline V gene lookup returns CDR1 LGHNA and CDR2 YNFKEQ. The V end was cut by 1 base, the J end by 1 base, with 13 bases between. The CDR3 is CASSQVGRGGQETQYF. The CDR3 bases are TGTGCCAGCAGCCAAGTGGGCCGAGGGGGCCAAGAGACCCAGTACTTC.

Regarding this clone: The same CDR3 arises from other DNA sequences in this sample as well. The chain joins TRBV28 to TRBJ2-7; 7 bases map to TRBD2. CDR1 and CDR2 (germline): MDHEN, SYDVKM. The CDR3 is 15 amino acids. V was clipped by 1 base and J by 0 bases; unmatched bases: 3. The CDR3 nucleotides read TGTGCCAGCAGTTTATCGCCTAGCGGCTCCTACGAGCAGTACTTC. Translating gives CASSLSPSGSYEQYF.

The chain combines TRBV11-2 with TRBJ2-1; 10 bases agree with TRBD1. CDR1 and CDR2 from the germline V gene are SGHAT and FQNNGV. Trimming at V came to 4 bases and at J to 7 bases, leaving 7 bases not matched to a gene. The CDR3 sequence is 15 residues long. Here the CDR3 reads CASSSGTGAGNEQFF. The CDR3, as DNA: TGTGCCAGCAGCTCCGGGACAGGGGCGGGGAATGAGCAGTTCTTC.

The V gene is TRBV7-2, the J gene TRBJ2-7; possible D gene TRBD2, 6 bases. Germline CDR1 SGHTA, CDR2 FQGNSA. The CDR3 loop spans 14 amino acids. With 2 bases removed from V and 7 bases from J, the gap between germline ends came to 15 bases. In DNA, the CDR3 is TGTGCCAGCAGCTTACGTACCGCGGAGGGTGAGCAGTACTTC. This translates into CASSLRTAEGEQYF.

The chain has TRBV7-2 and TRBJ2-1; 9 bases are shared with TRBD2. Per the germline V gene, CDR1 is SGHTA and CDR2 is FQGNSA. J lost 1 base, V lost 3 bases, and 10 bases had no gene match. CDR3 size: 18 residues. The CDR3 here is CASSFPKAGGRSYNEQFF. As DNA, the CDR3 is TGTGCCAGCAGCTTTCCCAAGGCGGGAGGGCGATCCTACAATGAGCAGTTCTTC.

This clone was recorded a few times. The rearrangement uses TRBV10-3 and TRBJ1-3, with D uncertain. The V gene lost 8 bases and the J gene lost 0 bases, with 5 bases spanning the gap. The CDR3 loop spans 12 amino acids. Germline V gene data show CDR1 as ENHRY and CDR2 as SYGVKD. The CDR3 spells CAIGSSGNTIYF. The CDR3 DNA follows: TGTGCCATCGGGAGCTCTGGAAACACCATATATTTT.

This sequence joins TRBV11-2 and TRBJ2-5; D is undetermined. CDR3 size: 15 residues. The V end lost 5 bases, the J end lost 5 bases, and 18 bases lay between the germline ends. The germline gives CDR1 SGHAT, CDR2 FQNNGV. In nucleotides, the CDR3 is TGTGCCAGCAGCCCAATCCGGGCGCAGAGGGAGACCCAGTACTTC. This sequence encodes CASSPIRAQRETQYF.